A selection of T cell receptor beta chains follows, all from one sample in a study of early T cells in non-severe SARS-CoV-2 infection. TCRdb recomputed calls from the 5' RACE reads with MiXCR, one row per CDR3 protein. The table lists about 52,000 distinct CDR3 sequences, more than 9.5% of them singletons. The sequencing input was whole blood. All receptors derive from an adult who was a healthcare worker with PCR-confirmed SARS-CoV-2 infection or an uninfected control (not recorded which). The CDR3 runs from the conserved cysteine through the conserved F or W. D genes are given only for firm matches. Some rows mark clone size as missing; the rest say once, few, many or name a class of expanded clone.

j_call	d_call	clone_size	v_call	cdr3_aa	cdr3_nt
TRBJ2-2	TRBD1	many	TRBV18	CASSDNYRGTGTGELFF	TGTGCCAGCTCAGATAACTACAGGGGAACGGGCACCGGGGAGCTGTTTTTT
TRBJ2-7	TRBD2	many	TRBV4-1	CASSQGGLAVIYEQYF	TGCGCCAGCAGCCAAGGGGGACTAGCAGTTATCTACGAGCAGTACTTC
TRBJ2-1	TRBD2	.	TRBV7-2	CASSLEAGAGSRNEQFF	TGTGCCAGCAGCTTAGAGGCAGGAGCGGGGTCCAGGAATGAGCAGTTCTTC
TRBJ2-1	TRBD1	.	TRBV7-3	CASSLLSGGFNEQFF	TGTGCCAGCAGCTTATTGTCAGGGGGTTTTAATGAGCAGTTCTTC
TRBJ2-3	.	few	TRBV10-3	CAISERWADTQYF	TGTGCCATCAGTGAGAGGTGGGCAGATACGCAGTATTTT
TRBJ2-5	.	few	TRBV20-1	CSARDPALMETQYF	TGCAGTGCTAGAGATCCGGCCTTGATGGAGACCCAGTACTTC
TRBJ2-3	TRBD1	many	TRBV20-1	CSANPGQATDTQYF	TGCAGTGCAAACCCGGGACAGGCGACAGATACGCAGTATTTT
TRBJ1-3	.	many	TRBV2	CASSGDLLLGGNTIYF	TGTGCCAGCAGTGGGGACCTTCTCTTAGGGGGAAACACCATATATTTT
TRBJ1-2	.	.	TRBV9	CASSVTVDPGGYTF	TGTGCCAGCAGCGTCACCGTGGACCCGGGAGGCTACACCTTC
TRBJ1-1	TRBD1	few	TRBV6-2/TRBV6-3	CASSDWDSNTEAFF	TGTGCCAGCAGCGACTGGGACAGTAACACTGAAGCTTTCTTT